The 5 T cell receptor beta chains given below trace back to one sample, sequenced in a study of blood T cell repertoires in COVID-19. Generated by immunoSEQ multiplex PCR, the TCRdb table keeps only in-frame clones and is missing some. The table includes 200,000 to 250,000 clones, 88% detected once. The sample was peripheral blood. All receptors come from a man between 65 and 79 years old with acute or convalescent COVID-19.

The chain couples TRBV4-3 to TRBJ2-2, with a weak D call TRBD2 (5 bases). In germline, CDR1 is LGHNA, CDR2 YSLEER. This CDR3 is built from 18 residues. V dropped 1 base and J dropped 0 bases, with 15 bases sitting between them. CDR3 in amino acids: CASSQGGVASANTGELFF. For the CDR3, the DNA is TGCGCCAGCAGCCAAGGAGGCGTAGCGAGTGCGAACACCGGGGAGCTGTTTTTT.

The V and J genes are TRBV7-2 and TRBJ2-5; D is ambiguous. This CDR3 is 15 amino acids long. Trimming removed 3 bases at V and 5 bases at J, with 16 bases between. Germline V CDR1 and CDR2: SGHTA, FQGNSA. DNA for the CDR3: TGTGCCAGCAGCTTGTCTCTCGGTGAATGGGAGACCCAGTACTTC. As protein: CASSLSLGEWETQYF. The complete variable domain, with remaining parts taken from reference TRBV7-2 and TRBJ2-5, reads GAGVSQSPSNKVTEKGKDVELRCDPISGHTALYWYRQSLGQGLEFLIYFQGNSAPDKSGLPSDRFSAERTGGSVSTLTIQRTQQEDSAVYLCASSLSLGEWETQYFGPGTRLLVL.

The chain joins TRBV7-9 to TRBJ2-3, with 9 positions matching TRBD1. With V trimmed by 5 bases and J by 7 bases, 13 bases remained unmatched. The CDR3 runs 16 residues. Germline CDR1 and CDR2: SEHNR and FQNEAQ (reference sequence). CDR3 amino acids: CASSAQEGQGVHTQYF. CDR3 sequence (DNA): TGTGCCAGCAGCGCCCAAGAGGGACAGGGAGTCCATACGCAGTATTTT.

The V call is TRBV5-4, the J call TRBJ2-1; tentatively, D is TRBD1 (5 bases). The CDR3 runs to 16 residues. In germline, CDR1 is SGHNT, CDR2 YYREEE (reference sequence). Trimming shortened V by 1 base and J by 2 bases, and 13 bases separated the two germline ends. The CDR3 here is CASSLFGQGTYNEQFF. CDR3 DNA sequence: TGTGCCAGCAGCTTGTTCGGGCAGGGCACCTACAATGAGCAGTTCTTC.

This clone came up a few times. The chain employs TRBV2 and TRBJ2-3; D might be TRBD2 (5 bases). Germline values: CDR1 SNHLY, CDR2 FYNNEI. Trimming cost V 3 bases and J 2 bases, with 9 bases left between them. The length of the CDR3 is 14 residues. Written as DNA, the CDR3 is TGTGCCAGCAGTGAGAGGGCCAACACAGATACGCAGTATTTT. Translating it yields CASSERANTDTQYF.